This T cell receptor (beta chain) appears in the sequencing data of a study of T cells after posttransplantation cyclophosphamide. Overall study findings and caveats: Donor CD8+ memory clones often dominated recipient blood repertoires at later times. TRB clonality was highly associated with recipient CMV seropositivity and reactivation.

This clone has ten or more counts. What it recognizes is unknown. This CDR3 comprises 13 residues. Trimming took off 1 base at V and 4 bases at J, with 9 bases between the two ends. The V gene's germline CDR1 is SGHNT and CDR2 YYREEE (reference sequence). Treatment was busulfan-fludarabine conditioning, a marrow graft, and cyclophosphamide on days +3 and +4. Sequencing used immunoSEQ multiplex PCR; TCRdb keeps in-frame clones, though not all of them. This sample carries around 5,700 clones and no singletons, and under 30% goes to the top ten. The source of this sequence is a male patient aged 60-70 years who received an allogeneic stem cell transplant from a related donor, was CMV-positive, and had acute GVHD only. Some T cells may originate from the graft donor. The input for sequencing was PBMCs, taken about 57 weeks after allogeneic stem cell transplant with posttransplant cyclophosphamide. V usage is TRBV5-4 and J usage is TRBJ2-7; possibly TRBD1 for D (5 bases). The CDR3 sequence is CASSLMDTYEQYF. As DNA, the CDR3 is TGTGCCAGCAGCTTGATGGACACTTACGAGCAGTACTTC.